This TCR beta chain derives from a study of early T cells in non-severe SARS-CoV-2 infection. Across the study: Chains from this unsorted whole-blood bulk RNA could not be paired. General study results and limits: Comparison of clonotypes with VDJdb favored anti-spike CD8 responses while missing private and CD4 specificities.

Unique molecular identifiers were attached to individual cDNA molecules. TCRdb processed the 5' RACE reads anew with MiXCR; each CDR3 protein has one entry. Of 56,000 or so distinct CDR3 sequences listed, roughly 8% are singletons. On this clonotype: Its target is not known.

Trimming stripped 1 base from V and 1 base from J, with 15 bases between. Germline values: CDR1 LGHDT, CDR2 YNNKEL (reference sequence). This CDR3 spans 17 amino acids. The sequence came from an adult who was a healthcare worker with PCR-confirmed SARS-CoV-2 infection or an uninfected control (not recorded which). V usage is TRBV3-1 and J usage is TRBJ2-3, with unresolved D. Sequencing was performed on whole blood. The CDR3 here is CASSQGVPSSGTDTQYF. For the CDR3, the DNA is TGTGCCAGCAGCCAAGGGGTTCCGTCCTCGGGCACAGATACGCAGTATTTT.